This T cell receptor (beta chain) was recovered during a study of cytomegalovirus exposure and HLA in healthy donors. Turning to the study itself: Later, an analysis reported that the approximately 120 validation repertoires had used the same platform as the roughly 700 first-cohort repertoires. General observations from the study: Cytomegalovirus association was assigned to around 150 TCR beta chains. Reported performance of the classifier showed diagnosis of cytomegalovirus status with high specificity and sensitivity.

Among the roughly 120 subjects of the validation cohort, separate from the roughly 700-subject first cohort, were the donors. Assay used: immunoSEQ multiplex PCR; TCRdb lists only in-frame clones, some missing. The table includes 150,000 to 200,000 clones, 85% to 90% detected once. CDR1 and CDR2 from the germline V gene are SGDLS and YYNGEE. Deletions cut 4 bases from V and 6 bases from J, with 14 bases between. The CDR3 runs to 13 residues. As concerns this clone: Its antigen is as yet unknown.

This sequence was found in a woman aged 25 to 39 in good health and CMV-seronegative. Material for sequencing was PBMCs. This chain joins TRBV9 and TRBJ2-7; TRBD2 is a possible D gene (7 bases). The CDR3 sequence: CASSPGGPAEQYF. Written as DNA, the CDR3 is TGTGCCAGCAGCCCCGGGGGGCCGGCCGAGCAGTACTTC.